Below, 8 T cell receptor beta chains from the same sample are listed, as sequenced in a study of OX40 agonist ivuxolimab in advanced cancers. Assay: immunoSEQ multiplex PCR; the TCRdb copy retains only in-frame clones and omits some. The table includes some 120,000 clones, approximately 90% detected once. The sequencing here drew on CD4+ or CD8+ T cells sorted from blood, taken in a trial of the OX40 agonist ivuxolimab. These receptors all stem from an adult with an advanced solid tumor such as melanoma, head and neck, liver or kidney cancer.

The V call is TRBV6-5, the J call TRBJ2-7; D is uncertain. The germline V gene encodes CDR1 MNHEY and CDR2 SVGAGI. The CDR3 covers 14 residues. V was trimmed by 2 bases and J by 0 bases, leaving 8 bases between them. The CDR3 sequence is CASSYGRPSYEQYF. In DNA, the CDR3 is TGTGCCAGCAGTTACGGCCGGCCCTCCTACGAGCAGTACTTC.

This chain connects TRBV5-8 to TRBJ2-2; 7 nucleotides agree with TRBD2. Per the germline V gene, CDR1 is SGHTS and CDR2 is YDEGEE. J was trimmed by 1 base and V by 4 bases; bases with no gene match: 7. CDR3 length: 16 residues. The CDR3 here is CASSRSSGGNTGELFF. In nucleotides, the CDR3 is TGTGCCAGCAGCCGGTCCTCGGGAGGGAACACCGGGGAGCTGTTTTTT.

V and J are TRBV2 and TRBJ2-1; 10 bases align to TRBD2. CDR1 and CDR2 (germline): SNHLY, FYNNEI. The CDR3 has 15 residues. The J segment lost 3 bases and the V segment lost 6 bases, leaving 5 bases of the junction unmatched. The CDR3 nucleotides are TGTGCCAGCAGACCTACTAGCGGGGTCTACAATGAGCAGTTCTTC. The encoded protein is CASRPTSGVYNEQFF.

This clone was seen once. V is TRBV7-9 and J is TRBJ2-7; the D is unclear. Per the germline V gene, CDR1 is SEHNR and CDR2 is FQNEAQ (reference sequence). The CDR3 runs to 13 residues. The germline V and J ends were trimmed by 5 bases and 0 bases, with 8 bases remaining between them. The CDR3 DNA reads TGTGCCAGCAGCCCCCAGGACTCCTACGAGCAGTACTTC. Translated: CASSPQDSYEQYF.

The chain couples TRBV7-9 to TRBJ2-1, with 8 bases fitting TRBD2. The V gene end was trimmed by 5 bases and the J gene end by 4 bases; junction bases not matched to a gene: 10. This CDR3 contains 16 residues. From germline, CDR1 is SEHNR and CDR2 FQNEAQ (reference sequence). CDR3 amino acids: CASSPSGREPYNEQFF. The CDR3 bases are TGTGCCAGCAGCCCTTCCGGGAGGGAACCTTACAATGAGCAGTTCTTC.

The chain couples TRBV7-9 to TRBJ2-1; D unclear. Germline V gene sequence: CDR1 SEHNR, CDR2 FQNEAQ (reference sequence). The CDR3 is 14 residues long. Between the trimmed V and J ends, which lost 2 bases and 0 bases, there was a span of 5 bases. This CDR3 is CASSLQVSYNEQFF. DNA for the CDR3: TGTGCCAGCAGCTTACAGGTCTCCTACAATGAGCAGTTCTTC. Full variable domain (outside the CDR3, taken from reference TRBV7-9 and TRBJ2-1): DTGVSQNPRHKITKRGQNVTFRCDPISEHNRLYWYRQTLGQGPEFLTYFQNEAQLEKSRLLSDRFSAERPKGSFSTLEIQRTEQGDSAMYLCASSLQVSYNEQFFGPGTRLTVL.

The chain combines TRBV5-1 with TRBJ2-5; 10 bases agree with TRBD1. The last part of the DNA fits TRBJ2-7 better; the J call may be wrong. Germline V gene lookup returns CDR1 SGHRS and CDR2 YFSETQ. The CDR3 has 15 amino acids. The CDR3 loop reads CASSLAGQGIDEQYF. The CDR3 DNA sequence: TGCGCCAGCAGCCTGGCGGGACAGGGGATCGACGAGCAGTACTTC.

V usage is TRBV12-2 and J usage is TRBJ1-5; TRBD1, as called in the table, went unchecked against the DNA. TRBV12-2 has pseudogene status. This CDR3 contains 14 residues. As DNA, the CDR3 is TGTGCAAGTCGCTTAGAGACCCTCCAGGGGTCCAAACATTTT. The encoded protein is CASRLETLQGSKHF.